Sequencing of this TCR beta chain was carried out in a study of Graves' ophthalmopathy and Graves' hyperthyroidism. Broader study findings: The blood repertoire also included most expanded thyroid clonotypes above 0.001 frequency.

Germline loops: CDR1 SGHNT, CDR2 YYREEE (reference sequence). Trimming shortened V by 0 bases and J by 6 bases, and 9 bases separated the two germline ends. The CDR3 runs to 14 residues. Physicians reached a diagnosis by relying on clinical symptoms, serum thyroxine, TRAb, thyroid ultrasound and orbital computed tomography. On this clonotype: The antigen is not known.

Researchers took RNA transcripts and amplified TCR beta CDR3 regions from them. The authors performed first-round RT-PCR with HTBI primers and then a second-round multiplex PCR. A single record per CDR3 protein comes from TCRdb applying MiXCR to the multiplex PCR reads. The table lists around 1,000,000 distinct CDR3 sequences, less than 45% of them singletons. The chain employs TRBV5-4 and TRBJ2-2, with D maybe TRBD1 (5 bases). The receptor was isolated from an adult man with Graves' hyperthyroidism. The sequenced sample consisted of peripheral blood or thyroid tissue (not recorded which). The CDR3 reads CASSLEGPAGELFF. The CDR3 region has the DNA TGTGCCAGCAGCTTGGAGGGGCCCGCCGGGGAGCTGTTTTTT.